In this sample, the clone carrying this TCR beta chain turned up once. The sample contains more than one DNA sequence encoding this CDR3. Sequencing was performed with immunoSEQ multiplex PCR; in TCRdb, only in-frame clones are kept and a portion is missing. The sample carries some 200,000 clones, around 86% recorded once. This sample is drawn from a study of blood T cell repertoires in COVID-19. Study details: Sites across the United States, Italy and Spain contributed samples from acute and convalescent COVID-19. Sample material is recorded as cDNA or gDNA derived from T cells, B-cell-depleted T cells, or PBMCs.

This clonotype was obtained from an elderly man with acute or convalescent COVID-19. Sequenced: peripheral blood.

CDR3 region: CASSPRTSGFSYNEQFF. CDR3 DNA: TGTGCCAGCAGCCCCCGGACTAGCGGATTCTCCTACAATGAGCAGTTCTTC. The V call is TRBV9, the J call TRBJ2-1, with 10 bases matching TRBD2. The CDR3 is 17 amino acids. The ends lost 4 bases at V and 0 bases at J; junction bases unmatched: 7. In germline, CDR1 is SGDLS, CDR2 YYNGEE.